These 18 T cell receptor beta chains were all obtained from the same sample, sequenced in a study of T cell changes during pregnancy in multiple sclerosis. The repertoire was sequenced with immunoSEQ multiplex PCR; TCRdb's copy has only in-frame clones and lacks some. This sample has 91,000 or so clones; roughly 92% occur once, and the top ten carry almost 1%. This sample comprised peripheral blood, obtained after pregnancy. These receptors were taken from a female donor with multiple sclerosis, enrolled in a pregnancy study.

The chain employs TRBV4-2 and TRBJ2-1; 7 bases are a match to TRBD1. Germline values: CDR1 LGHNA, CDR2 YNFKEQ. Trimming took 3 bases from V and 5 from J; bases not matched to a gene: 10. This CDR3 comprises 16 residues. The CDR3 region has the DNA TGTGCCAGCAGCCATGTCTCCGGGACAGCCGACAATGAGCAGTTCTTC. This codes for CASSHVSGTADNEQFF.

V gene TRBV7-9 combines with J gene TRBJ1-1; D possibly corresponds to TRBD1 (5 bases). V was cut by 5 bases and J by 6 bases, with 16 bases left in between. This CDR3 has 14 residues. Germline V CDR1 and CDR2: SEHNR, FQNEAQ (reference sequence). DNA for the CDR3: TGTGCCAGCAGCCTTCTGGTGGGGGGATCTGAAGCTTTCTTT. Its translation: CASSLLVGGSEAFF.

The J gene is TRBJ1-1, the V gene TRBV28; no clear D. The CDR3 is 11 residues long. Germline V CDR1 and CDR2: MDHEN, SYDVKM. V was clipped by 7 bases and J by 7 bases, with 10 bases between them. The CDR3 protein is CASTVHSEAFF. In DNA, the CDR3 is TGTGCCAGCACCGTCCACAGTGAAGCTTTCTTT.

The rearrangement uses TRBV5-1 and TRBJ2-1; 10 nucleotides match TRBD1. Germline V gives CDR1 SGHRS, CDR2 YFSETQ. V lost 2 bases and J lost 7; bases outside the gene matches: 6. CDR3 length: 15 residues. CDR3 loop: CASSFFPGQGNEQFF. CDR3 in DNA: TGCGCCAGCAGCTTCTTCCCGGGACAGGGGAATGAGCAGTTCTTC.

The V call is TRBV19, the J call TRBJ1-5, with 8 positions matching TRBD1. Germline V gives CDR1 LNHDA, CDR2 SQIVND (reference sequence). This CDR3 region has 16 residues. After removal of 1 base from V and 7 bases from J, the junction contained 9 bases not matched to a gene. The CDR3 nucleotides read TGTGCCAGTAGTATAGCCCTGGACAGGGTGGTCCAGCCCCAGCATTTT. It is translated as CASSIALDRVVQPQHF.

This chain connects TRBV5-1 to TRBJ1-4; 9 positions agree with TRBD1. Losses at the gene ends were 3 bases for V and 8 bases for J; bases not matched to a gene: 11. Germline assignment: CDR1 SGHRS and CDR2 YFSETQ. CDR3 length: 16 amino acids. The CDR3 DNA is TGCGCCAGCAGCTCTGGAGCGGGACAGGGACGAGAAAAACTGTTTTTT. Its translation is CASSSGAGQGREKLFF.

The chain uses TRBV28 and TRBJ1-2; tentatively, D is TRBD1 (5 bases). The CDR3 covers 13 residues. In germline, CDR1 is MDHEN, CDR2 SYDVKM. Deletions cut 8 bases from V and 5 bases from J, with 15 bases between. CDR3 residues: CASGPGTAYGYTF. The DNA of the CDR3 is TGTGCCAGCGGTCCTGGGACTGCTTATGGCTACACCTTC.

This chain uses TRBV11-3 with TRBJ2-2, with a tentative D call TRBD2 (5 bases). The V end lost 1 base, the J end lost 3 bases, and 9 bases lay between the germline ends. Germline V gene data show CDR1 as SGHNT and CDR2 as YENEEA. The CDR3 has 15 amino acids. The DNA for the CDR3 is TGTGCCAGCAGCTTAGGAACTAGTCACACCGGGGAGCTGTTTTTT. It translates to CASSLGTSHTGELFF.

This chain uses TRBV7-9 with TRBJ2-7, with D perhaps TRBD1 (6 bases). The germline V and J ends were trimmed by 5 bases and 2 bases, with 22 bases remaining between them. Germline V gene sequence: CDR1 SEHNR, CDR2 FQNEAQ (reference sequence). The CDR3 spans 17 residues. CDR3 amino acids: CASSPLDSRGFPYEQYF. CDR3 bases: TGTGCCAGCAGCCCCCTTGATTCCAGGGGCTTCCCCTACGAGCAGTACTTC.

The chain combines TRBV12-5 with TRBJ1-5; D possibly corresponds to TRBD1 (6 bases). This CDR3 spans 16 amino acids. V lost 7 bases to trimming and J lost 5 bases, with 21 bases between them. Germline V lookup: CDR1 LGHNT, CDR2 FRNRAP. The CDR3 DNA sequence: TGTGCTAGTGCCCTTTCTACCGGGGCAGGGGATCAGCCCCAGCATTTT. Translating it yields CASALSTGAGDQPQHF.

The chain couples TRBV7-6 to TRBJ2-7, with D perhaps TRBD1 (5 bases). The CDR3 length is 13 residues. The germline V gene has CDR1 SGHVS and CDR2 FNYEAQ. Trimming left V 3 bases short and J 0 bases short, with 6 bases between. CDR3 in amino acids: CASSFGHSYEQYF. CDR3 coding DNA: TGTGCCAGCAGCTTCGGACACTCCTACGAGCAGTACTTC.

The chain is built from TRBV11-3 and TRBJ2-3; possible D gene TRBD1, 5 bases. V was pared by 3 bases and J by 4 bases, with 11 bases between. Germline CDR1 is SGHNT and CDR2 is YENEEA. This CDR3 comprises 14 residues. The CDR3 sequence is CASSFQGSPDTQYF. The CDR3 coding sequence is TGTGCCAGCAGCTTCCAGGGTTCACCAGATACGCAGTATTTT.

The rearrangement joins TRBV2 to TRBJ1-5; D remains unclear. Trimming cost V 4 bases and J 2 bases, with 6 bases left between them. Germline CDR1 is SNHLY and CDR2 is FYNNEI. The CDR3 runs to 13 residues. The CDR3 coding sequence is TGTGCCAGCAGTGGGGGAGGCAATCAGCCCCAGCATTTT. Translation gives CASSGGGNQPQHF.

CDR3 residues: CASSVVGTGNTDTQYF. The CDR3 DNA reads as TGTGCCAGCAGCGTAGTTGGTACAGGAAATACAGATACGCAGTATTTT. The rearrangement joins TRBV9 to TRBJ2-3, with a possible D match to TRBD1 (5 bases). The V end lost 0 bases, the J end lost 3 bases, and 14 bases lay between the germline ends. Germline V gene lookup returns CDR1 SGDLS and CDR2 YYNGEE. The CDR3 length is 16 residues.

Details on this clone: A junction end diverges from the germline sequence, so it may reflect a read error. The chain employs TRBV18 and TRBJ1-5; 8 bases map to TRBD1. CDR1 is KGHSH, CDR2 LQKENI, per germline. CDR3 length equals 16 residues. The DNA for the CDR3 is TGTGTCAGCTCACGCCACAGGGGGTGGAACGCTCAGCCCCAGCATTTT. This codes for CVSSRHRGWNAQPQHF.

The chain joins TRBV5-1 to TRBJ2-1, with TRBD2 identical over 16 bases. The V gene end was trimmed by 4 bases and the J gene end by 0 bases; junction bases not matched to a gene: 7. The CDR3 is made up of 19 amino acids. In germline, CDR1 is SGHRS, CDR2 YFSETQ. In DNA form, the CDR3 reads TGCGCCAGCAGCCCGGGACTAGCGGGAGGGCCCTCCTCCTACAATGAGCAGTTCTTC. This encodes CASSPGLAGGPSSYNEQFF.

The J gene is TRBJ1-5, the V gene TRBV28, with no clear D. CDR1 is MDHEN, CDR2 SYDVKM, per germline. V dropped 6 bases and J dropped 7 bases, with 16 bases sitting between them. The CDR3 has 14 residues. The CDR3 reads CASREGHGRQPQHF. The CDR3 nucleotides are TGTGCCAGCAGAGAGGGCCACGGGAGACAGCCCCAGCATTTT.

The chain couples TRBV2 to TRBJ2-1; D not resolved. Per the germline V gene, CDR1 is SNHLY and CDR2 is FYNNEI. V was pared by 4 bases and J by 11 bases, with 9 bases between. The CDR3 totals 11 residues. CDR3 region: CASSAAGKQFF. In DNA, the CDR3 is TGTGCCAGCAGTGCCGCCGGTAAGCAGTTCTTC.